The 22 T cell receptor beta chains below come from one sample, sequenced in a study of T cell responses to AZD1222 COVID-19 vaccine. Assay used: immunoSEQ multiplex PCR; TCRdb lists only in-frame clones, some missing. The profile shows approximately 150,000 clones, roughly 89% of them singletons. This sample comprised peripheral blood, obtained 28 days after the second AZD1222 dose. These receptors all come from an adult who received the AZD1222 COVID-19 vaccine.

This chain uses TRBV6-2 or TRBV6-3 with TRBJ2-6; weak D call: TRBD2 (5 bases). The germline gives CDR1 MNHEY, CDR2 SVGEGT. Trimming left V 6 bases short and J 2 bases short, with 14 bases between. There are 16 residues in the CDR3. CDR3 in amino acids: CASSGGMRAGANVLTF. CDR3 nucleotide sequence: TGTGCCAGCAGCGGAGGCATGAGGGCTGGGGCCAACGTCCTGACTTTC.

The rearrangement joins TRBV3-1 (or the pseudogene TRBV3-2) to TRBJ2-7; 12 bases fit TRBD2. Germline V gene sequence: CDR1 LGHDT, CDR2 YNNKEL (reference sequence). CDR3 length: 16 residues. V was pared by 4 bases and J by 7 bases, with 11 bases of the junction left unmatched. Here the CDR3 DNA reads TGTGCCAGCAGCCCCCAGGGGGCTACTAGCGGGGGGGAGCAGTACTTC. As protein: CASSPQGATSGGEQYF.

The chain has TRBV3-1 (or the pseudogene TRBV3-2) and TRBJ1-2; the D is unclear. CDR1 is LGHDT and CDR2 is YNNKEL in the germline V gene (reference sequence). The CDR3 loop spans 12 amino acids. Trimming took off 7 bases at V and 2 bases at J, with 8 bases between the two ends. CDR3 in DNA: TGTGCCAGCACCACCGCCAACTATGGCTACACCTTC. It translates to CASTTANYGYTF.

The rearrangement links TRBV5-1 to TRBJ2-3; TRBD2 might be the D (5 bases). Per the germline V gene, CDR1 is SGHRS and CDR2 is YFSETQ. V was cut by 4 bases and J by 5 bases, with 11 bases left in between. The CDR3 has 13 residues. The DNA of the CDR3 is TGCGCCAGCAGCCCCGGGGAGCAAGATACGCAGTATTTT. Amino acid sequence: CASSPGEQDTQYF. Filled out from reference TRBV5-1 and TRBJ2-3, the complete variable domain reads KAGVTQTPRYLIKTRGQQVTLSCSPISGHRSVSWYQQTPGQGLQFLFEYFSETQRNKGNFPGRFSGRQFSNSRSEMNVSTLELGDSALYLCASSPGEQDTQYFGPGTRLTVL.

This rearrangement joins TRBV29-1 to TRBJ1-1; 11 bases are shared with TRBD1. CDR1 and CDR2 (germline): SQVTM, ANQGSEA. V lost 6 bases, J lost 4 bases, and 7 bases stayed unmatched. The CDR3 contains 14 residues. Here the CDR3 reads CSVGGGTGGTEAFF. DNA for the CDR3: TGCAGCGTGGGAGGGGGGACAGGGGGCACTGAAGCTTTCTTT. Looking up the rest from reference TRBV29-1 and TRBJ1-1 gives the full variable domain: SAVISQKPSRDICQRGTSLTIQCQVDSQVTMMFWYRQQPGQSLTLIATANQGSEATYESGFVIDKFPISRPNLTFSTLTVSNMSPEDSSIYLCSVGGGTGGTEAFFGQGTRLTVV.

This clone has a single count. The genes are TRBV30 and TRBJ2-7; 13 bases are shared with TRBD2. CDR1 and CDR2 (germline): GTSNPN, SVGIG (reference sequence). The CDR3 contains 19 residues. V lost 6 bases to trimming and J lost 7 bases; unmatched junction nucleotides: 24. The CDR3 DNA is TGTGCCTGTTCGATCTGGCCGGGACTAGCGGGACTGGGGCTAGTAGAGCAGTACTTC. Its protein product is CACSIWPGLAGLGLVEQYF.

The V call is TRBV7-6, the J call TRBJ2-2; 15 bases are shared with TRBD2. The CDR3 has 19 residues. V trimming: 5 bases; J trimming: 1 base; junction bases outside the gene matches: 8. In germline, CDR1 is SGHVS, CDR2 FNYEAQ. CDR3 region: CASSTGLAGGPGNTGELFF. CDR3 bases: TGTGCCAGCAGCACTGGACTAGCGGGAGGGCCAGGGAACACCGGGGAGCTGTTTTTT. Full variable domain (outside the CDR3, taken from reference TRBV7-6 and TRBJ2-2): GAGVSQSPRYKVTKRGQDVALRCDPISGHVSLYWYRQALGQGPEFLTYFNYEAQQDKSGLPNDRFSAERPEGSISTLTIQRTEQRDSAMYRCASSTGLAGGPGNTGELFFGEGSRLTVL.

The chain has TRBV12-3 or TRBV12-4 and TRBJ2-7, with TRBD1 as a possible D gene (5 bases). The CDR3 has 13 amino acids. V dropped 6 bases and J dropped 1 base, with 10 bases sitting between them. CDR3 in DNA: TGTGCCAGCAGGGCAACAGGATCCTACGAGCAGTACTTC. Its protein product is CASRATGSYEQYF.

This clone was seen just once. The V and J genes are TRBV30 and TRBJ1-4, with unresolved D. In germline, CDR1 is GTSNPN, CDR2 SVGIG (reference sequence). The V and J ends lost 2 bases and 7 bases respectively, with 11 bases between them. The CDR3 sequence is 13 residues long. CDR3 sequence (DNA): TGTGCCTGGAGTCGGGATCTTGGTGAAAAACTGTTTTTT. The encoded protein is CAWSRDLGEKLFF.

The rearrangement joins TRBV24-1 to TRBJ1-4, with D unclear. The germline gives CDR1 KGHDR, CDR2 SFDVKD. This CDR3 spans 13 amino acids. With 3 bases removed from V and 3 bases from J, the gap between germline ends came to 4 bases. Here the CDR3 DNA reads TGTGCCACCAGTGATGGACCTAATGAAAAACTGTTTTTT. Amino acid sequence: CATSDGPNEKLFF.

This chain links TRBV7-2 with TRBJ1-5; D gene uncertain. Trimming left V 5 bases short and J 1 base short, with 3 bases between. The germline gives CDR1 SGHTA, CDR2 FQGNSA. The CDR3 has 12 residues. The CDR3 region is CASSMSNQPQHF. DNA for the CDR3: TGTGCCAGCAGCATGAGCAATCAGCCCCAGCATTTT.

V gene TRBV6-5 combines with J gene TRBJ1-4; D unclear. The V and J ends lost 2 bases and 4 bases respectively, with 8 bases between them. This CDR3 has 14 amino acids. The germline CDR1 and CDR2 sequences are MNHEY and SVGAGI. In DNA form, the CDR3 reads TGTGCCAGCAGTTACGGAGGATTTAATGAAAAACTGTTTTTT. This translates into CASSYGGFNEKLFF.

The chain couples TRBV2 to TRBJ1-5, with 9 bases matching TRBD1. The junction had 4 bases not matched to a gene; V was cut back by 7 bases and J by 0 bases. Per the germline V gene, CDR1 is SNHLY and CDR2 is FYNNEI. The CDR3 has 15 amino acids. The CDR3, as DNA: TGTGCCAGCACCGGACAGGGGCTTAGCAATCAGCCCCAGCATTTT. Translated, it gives CASTGQGLSNQPQHF.

DNA for the CDR3: TGTGCCAGCAGCAATACGCAACTGGGCGGCTACACCTTC. It specifies CASSNTQLGGYTF. The rearrangement uses TRBV16 and TRBJ1-2; D call uncertain. CDR1 and CDR2 from the germline V gene are KGHSY and FQNENV. The CDR3 has 13 amino acids. V was clipped by 5 bases and J by 8 bases, with 15 bases between them.

CDR3 amino acids: CASSSSSGTQETQYF. In DNA form, the CDR3 reads TGTGCCAGCAGCTCCAGTAGCGGGACCCAAGAGACCCAGTACTTC. J is TRBJ2-5 and V is TRBV7-2; 8 bases are shared with TRBD2. The length of the CDR3 is 15 residues. V lost 4 bases and J lost 1; bases outside the gene matches: 5. Germline V gene data show CDR1 as SGHTA and CDR2 as FQGNSA.

The V and J genes are TRBV20-1 and TRBJ2-1; 11 positions agree with TRBD2. With V trimmed by 3 bases and J by 0 bases, 4 bases remained unmatched. The germline CDR1 and CDR2 sequences are DFQATT and SNEGSKA (reference sequence). The CDR3 extends over 16 amino acids. CDR3 coding DNA: TGCAGTGCTAGTTCAACTAGCGGGAGCTCCTACAATGAGCAGTTCTTC. As protein: CSASSTSGSSYNEQFF.

The chain recombines TRBV5-4 with TRBJ1-4; 9 bases match TRBD1. The CDR3 runs 17 residues. The V gene's germline CDR1 is SGHNT and CDR2 YYREEE (reference sequence). With V trimmed by 2 bases and J by 2 bases, 7 bases remained unmatched. For the CDR3, the DNA is TGTGCCAGCAGCTTACTCGGGACAGGGCGCACTAATGAAAAACTGTTTTTT. It encodes CASSLLGTGRTNEKLFF.

This chain joins TRBV28 and TRBJ1-5; the D gene is possibly TRBD1 (5 bases). Germline CDR1 MDHEN, CDR2 SYDVKM. The V end lost 2 bases, the J end lost 11 bases, and 16 bases lay between the germline ends. CDR3 length: 14 amino acids. The CDR3: CASSLGGLGEAQHF. In DNA, the CDR3 is TGTGCCAGCAGTTTAGGCGGTTTGGGGGAGGCCCAGCATTTT.

The rearrangement uses TRBV6-4 and TRBJ2-2; no reliable D call. CDR1 is MRHNA, CDR2 SNTAGT, per germline. V was clipped by 2 bases and J by 5 bases, with 6 bases between them. The CDR3 is made up of 13 amino acids. The CDR3 reads CASSDQDTGELFF. The CDR3 DNA sequence: TGTGCCAGCAGTGACCAAGATACCGGGGAGCTGTTTTTT.

This chain joins TRBV14 and TRBJ1-1, with D perhaps TRBD1 (5 bases). The CDR3 consists of 15 residues. The V gene lost 4 bases and the J gene lost 2 bases, with 14 bases spanning the gap. In germline, CDR1 is SGHDN, CDR2 FVKESK. The CDR3 coding sequence is TGTGCCAGCAGCCTCACTTACAGGAGAAACACTGAAGCTTTCTTT. Translation gives CASSLTYRRNTEAFF. Full variable domain (remainder filled in from reference TRBV14 and TRBJ1-1): EAGVTQFPSHSVIEKGQTVTLRCDPISGHDNLYWYRRVMGKEIKFLLHFVKESKQDESGMPNNRFLAERTGGTYSTLKVQPAELEDSGVYFCASSLTYRRNTEAFFGQGTRLTVV.

The V call is TRBV5-1, the J call TRBJ1-1; D not certain. Deletions cut 0 bases from V and 5 bases from J, with 26 bases between. The germline gives CDR1 SGHRS, CDR2 YFSETQ. The CDR3 loop spans 19 amino acids. CDR3 region: CASSLASGFLRAERTEAFF. The CDR3 DNA follows: TGCGCCAGCAGCTTGGCTTCGGGGTTTTTGAGGGCCGAGAGGACTGAAGCTTTCTTT.

The J gene is TRBJ1-2, the V gene TRBV19, with D unclear. Germline assignment: CDR1 LNHDA and CDR2 SQIVND (reference sequence). V was shortened by 6 bases and J by 5 bases, with 16 bases between the two germline ends. The CDR3 consists of 14 residues. CDR3 sequence reads: CASSPWEVGYGYTF. CDR3 nucleotides: TGTGCCAGTAGCCCTTGGGAAGTAGGGTATGGCTACACCTTC.